Below, 31 T cell receptor beta chains from the same sample are listed, as sequenced in a study of blood T cell repertoires in COVID-19. The protocol was immunoSEQ multiplex PCR, while the TCRdb copy is restricted to in-frame clones and leaves out a portion. This sample yields roughly 670,000 clones, of which about 90% are seen a single time; under 0.3% belongs to the top ten. The sample consisted of peripheral blood. These receptors were collected from a woman between 18 and 30 years old with acute or convalescent COVID-19.

The rearrangement uses TRBV5-6 and TRBJ2-1; 7 bases are a match to TRBD1. Unmatched junction bases numbered 11, after V lost 9 bases and J lost 2 bases. CDR1 and CDR2 from the germline V gene are SGHDT and YYEEEE. There are 15 residues in the CDR3. In DNA form, the CDR3 reads TGTGCCACCGAGCTAGGGGGCTATACCTACAATGAGCAGTTCTTC. Translated: CATELGGYTYNEQFF.

As to this clone: Other DNA sequences in this specimen translate into the identical CDR3. The V gene is TRBV5-1, the J gene TRBJ1-5; D gene uncertain. V lost 0 bases and J lost 2, with 6 bases in between. Per germline, CDR1 SGHRS and CDR2 YFSETQ. The CDR3 length is 14 residues. The CDR3 coding sequence is TGCGCCAGCAGCTTGGCGGGAGGCAATCAGCCCCAGCATTTT. It codes for CASSLAGGNQPQHF.

In its sample, this clone was seen a few times. The rearrangement joins TRBV6-5 to TRBJ2-1; D gene ambiguous. Trimming took 0 bases from V and 7 from J, leaving 16 bases between them. The CDR3 contains 16 residues. Germline CDR1 and CDR2: MNHEY and SVGAGI. The CDR3 reads CASSYSTSVPINEQFF. Written as DNA, the CDR3 is TGTGCCAGCAGTTACTCGACTTCTGTCCCTATAAATGAGCAGTTCTTC.

J is TRBJ1-5 and V is TRBV5-5, with a tentative D call TRBD1 (5 bases). CDR3 size: 18 residues. Deletions cut 4 bases from V and 4 bases from J, with 24 bases between. Germline loops: CDR1 SGHKS, CDR2 YYEKEE (reference sequence). The CDR3 loop is CASSNTRQPPFGNQPQHF. CDR3 sequence (DNA): TGTGCCAGCAGCAATACCAGACAGCCGCCCTTTGGGAATCAGCCCCAGCATTTT.

This chain's CDR3 is CASSDSISYEQYF. DNA of the CDR3: TGTGCCAGCAGCGACAGTATTTCCTACGAGCAGTACTTC. The chain joins TRBV7-9 to TRBJ2-7; possibly TRBD1 for D (5 bases). This CDR3 has 13 residues. Germline CDR1 and CDR2: SEHNR and FQNEAQ (reference sequence). The V and J ends lost 5 bases and 1 base respectively, with 9 bases between them.

V is TRBV19 and J is TRBJ1-1; tentatively, D is TRBD1 (5 bases). Trimming stripped 7 bases from V and 4 bases from J, with 19 bases between. Germline V lookup: CDR1 LNHDA, CDR2 SQIVND (reference sequence). The CDR3 has 15 residues. As DNA, the CDR3 is TGTGCCAGTACCAGGAGGAGGGCAGGGCCCACTGAAGCTTTCTTT. Translating gives CASTRRRAGPTEAFF.

With respect to this clone: At the DNA level, this CDR3 is encoded by other sequences in the same sample as well. The V gene is TRBV9, the J gene TRBJ2-1; 9 nucleotides match TRBD2. Germline CDR1 and CDR2: SGDLS and YYNGEE. V lost 0 bases and J lost 3; bases outside the gene matches: 1. The CDR3 is 15 amino acids. The chain's CDR3 is CASSVVSGGYNEQFF. CDR3 coding DNA: TGTGCCAGCAGCGTAGTTAGCGGGGGCTACAATGAGCAGTTCTTC.

V gene TRBV19 combines with J gene TRBJ1-2; TRBD1 aligns across 9 bases. Germline CDR1 LNHDA, CDR2 SQIVND (reference sequence). V trimming: 7 bases; J trimming: 6 bases; junction bases outside the gene matches: 15. This CDR3 has 16 amino acids. CDR3 protein: CASTLWAGTGSHGYTF. DNA of the CDR3: TGTGCCAGTACCCTATGGGCCGGGACAGGGTCCCATGGCTACACCTTC.

V is TRBV9 and J is TRBJ1-2; TRBD1 matches at 7 bases. Germline V gives CDR1 SGDLS, CDR2 YYNGEE. The CDR3 is 14 amino acids. With 7 bases clipped from V and 4 bases from J, the junction kept 10 bases outside the gene matches. CDR3 DNA: TGTGCCAGCGCCGGGACAGATGAACCCTATGGCTACACCTTC. Protein product: CASAGTDEPYGYTF. Full variable domain (outside the CDR3, taken from reference TRBV9 and TRBJ1-2): DSGVTQTPKHLITATGQRVTLRCSPRSGDLSVYWYQQSLDQGLQFLIQYYNGEERAKGNILERFSAQQFPDLHSELNLSSLELGDSALYFCASAGTDEPYGYTFGSGTRLTVV.

V usage is TRBV7-9 and J usage is TRBJ1-4; TRBD1 agrees at 9 bases. Germline V gene data show CDR1 as SEHNR and CDR2 as FQNEAQ (reference sequence). Trimming cost V 6 bases and J 2 bases; bases outside gene matches: 4. The CDR3 runs 15 residues. CDR3 sequence: CASSTQGATNEKLFF. In DNA form, the CDR3 reads TGTGCCAGCAGTACACAGGGGGCGACTAATGAAAAACTGTTTTTT.

The gene calls are TRBV7-2 and TRBJ2-7, with D possibly being TRBD1 (6 bases). The CDR3 sequence is 15 residues long. Trimming stripped 1 base from V and 2 bases from J, with 12 bases between. The germline V gene encodes CDR1 SGHTA and CDR2 FQGNSA. The CDR3 sequence is CASSLGGTPAYEQYF. The CDR3 nucleotides are TGTGCCAGCAGCTTAGGAGGGACACCAGCCTACGAGCAGTACTTC.

V gene TRBV13 combines with J gene TRBJ1-1, with TRBD1 matching 7 bases. Trimming at V came to 5 bases and at J to 0 bases, leaving 6 bases not matched to a gene. Germline CDR1 is PRHDT and CDR2 is FYEKMQ (reference sequence). The CDR3 contains 15 residues. CDR3 nucleotide sequence: TGTGCCAGCAGCGCGGGGACAGACATGAACACTGAAGCTTTCTTT. The encoded protein is CASSAGTDMNTEAFF. The variable domain in full, completed from reference TRBV13 and TRBJ1-1, reads AAGVIQSPRHLIKEKRETATLKCYPIPRHDTVYWYQQGPGQDPQFLISFYEKMQSDKGSIPDRFSAQQFSDYHSELNMSSLELGDSALYFCASSAGTDMNTEAFFGQGTRLTVV.

The CDR3 region has the DNA TGTGCCAGCAGCTCGGGACAGGGCGTAGGCTACACCTTC. Translated: CASSSGQGVGYTF. This sequence joins TRBV13 and TRBJ1-2, with TRBD1 matching over 9 bases. Germline CDR1 reads PRHDT; CDR2 reads FYEKMQ (reference sequence). Trimming took 4 bases from V and 8 from J; bases not matched to a gene: 5. This CDR3 region has 13 residues.

J is TRBJ2-7 and V is TRBV11-2, with TRBD1 matching over 7 bases. The CDR3 contains 15 residues. The V gene's germline CDR1 is SGHAT and CDR2 FQNNGV. V lost 1 base and J lost 5; bases outside the gene matches: 8. This CDR3 is CASSLGSGQANEQYF. The CDR3 DNA sequence: TGTGCCAGCAGCTTAGGATCCGGACAGGCCAACGAGCAGTACTTC.

The table lists this clone with a few counts. The chain is built from TRBV6-4 and TRBJ2-2; D possibly corresponds to TRBD1 (6 bases). The V gene's germline CDR1 is MRHNA and CDR2 SNTAGT. Deletions cut 5 bases from V and 1 base from J, with 14 bases between. This CDR3 is built from 16 residues. The CDR3 loop reads CASSMEPGQNTGELFF. CDR3 DNA: TGTGCCAGCAGTATGGAACCGGGACAGAACACCGGGGAGCTGTTTTTT.

The chain uses TRBV30 and TRBJ1-2; D is unclear. The CDR3 is 11 residues long. Trimming pared 7 bases from V and 2 bases from J, leaving 8 bases between. Germline CDR1 and CDR2: GTSNPN and SVGIG (reference sequence). The CDR3 bases are TGTGCCTTGAGGCAGAACTATGGCTACACCTTC. This codes for CALRQNYGYTF.

This chain joins TRBV3-1 (or the pseudogene TRBV3-2) and TRBJ2-7; no definite D call. From germline, CDR1 is LGHDT and CDR2 YNNKEL (reference sequence). The CDR3 runs to 16 residues. The V end lost 1 base, the J end lost 1 base, and 14 bases lay between the germline ends. DNA of the CDR3: TGTGCCAGCAGCCAAGGGTTAGTGGGCAGATCCTACGAGCAGTACTTC. It yields the protein CASSQGLVGRSYEQYF.

The chain employs TRBV4-3 and TRBJ1-1, with 8 positions matching TRBD1. From germline, CDR1 is LGHNA and CDR2 YSLEER. The ends lost 1 base at V and 1 base at J; junction bases unmatched: 14. The CDR3 is 19 amino acids. DNA for the CDR3: TGCGCCAGCAGCCAAGTTGGGGCGTGGGGGACAGGCAGGAACACTGAAGCTTTCTTT. It yields the protein CASSQVGAWGTGRNTEAFF.

The chain carries TRBV6-5 and TRBJ1-5, with unresolved D. In germline, CDR1 is MNHEY, CDR2 SVGAGI. This CDR3 region has 14 residues. V was pared by 7 bases and J by 5 bases, with 15 bases between. The CDR3 region has the DNA TGTGCCAGCACTCCCCTCCGGGGAGATCAGCCCCAGCATTTT. Its protein is CASTPLRGDQPQHF.

The chain couples TRBV18 to TRBJ1-4, with TRBD1 matching 10 bases. This CDR3 spans 18 amino acids. Germline CDR1 KGHSH, CDR2 LQKENI. V trimming: 3 bases; J trimming: 10 bases; junction bases outside the gene matches: 17. The CDR3 nucleotides read TGTGCCAGCTCACCGAACTCAATTAGGGCGACAGGGGGCGCAAAACTGTTTTTT. It specifies CASSPNSIRATGGAKLFF. The full variable domain, rest sourced from reference TRBV18 and TRBJ1-4, is NAGVMQNPRHLVRRRGQEARLRCSPMKGHSHVYWYRQLPEEGLKFMVYLQKENIIDESGMPKERFSAEFPKEGPSILRIQQVVRGDSAAYFCASSPNSIRATGGAKLFFGSGTQLSVL.

The chain has TRBV27 and TRBJ2-1; D is unresolved. Germline V CDR1 and CDR2: MNHEY, SMNVEV (reference sequence). Trimming removed 8 bases from V and 0 bases from J, with 8 bases in between. The length of the CDR3 is 13 residues. The CDR3: CASGLASYNEQFF. Here the CDR3 DNA reads TGTGCCAGCGGGCTGGCCTCCTACAATGAGCAGTTCTTC.

The chain carries TRBV29-1 and TRBJ1-2; TRBD1 matches at 9 bases. The V gene's germline CDR1 is SQVTM and CDR2 ANQGSEA. V was pared by 6 bases and J by 7 bases, with 6 bases of the junction left unmatched. The CDR3 contains 12 residues. The CDR3 here is CSVRTGVGGYTF. CDR3 bases: TGCAGCGTACGGACAGGGGTGGGTGGCTACACCTTC.

The chain has TRBV3-1 (or the pseudogene TRBV3-2) and TRBJ1-6, with D perhaps matching TRBD1 (6 bases). The germline CDR1 and CDR2 sequences are LGHDT and YNNKEL (reference sequence). V dropped 3 bases and J dropped 7 bases, with 16 bases sitting between them. The CDR3 spans 16 residues. The CDR3 nucleotides read TGTGCCAGCAGCCAGAGACATGAAGGGGGAAATTCACCCCTCCACTTT. It yields the protein CASSQRHEGGNSPLHF.

This sequence joins TRBV25-1 and TRBJ1-2; possibly TRBD1 for D (5 bases). Germline V gene lookup returns CDR1 MGHDK and CDR2 SYGVNS. Trimming pared 6 bases from V and 5 bases from J, leaving 19 bases between. The CDR3 totals 15 residues. The CDR3 coding sequence is TGTGCCAGCAGGAGGGGAGGACGGGACCCTTATGGCTACACCTTC. It yields the protein CASRRGGRDPYGYTF.

The chain uses TRBV24-1 and TRBJ1-1; D is ambiguous. Germline V lookup: CDR1 KGHDR, CDR2 SFDVKD. With 3 bases removed from V and 0 bases from J, the gap between germline ends came to 4 bases. CDR3 length: 13 amino acids. DNA of the CDR3: TGTGCCACCAGTGATGACATGAACACTGAAGCTTTCTTT. Its protein product is CATSDDMNTEAFF.

The rearrangement joins TRBV19 to TRBJ1-2; possibly TRBD1 for D (6 bases). V shed 3 bases and J shed 4 bases, with 15 bases lying between them. The germline V gene encodes CDR1 LNHDA and CDR2 SQIVND (reference sequence). This CDR3 is 15 amino acids long. The CDR3 protein is CASSIQTRGAYGYTF. CDR3 coding DNA: TGTGCCAGTAGTATCCAGACCCGGGGGGCCTATGGCTACACCTTC.

CDR3 protein: CASSFGLHNEQFF. The CDR3 DNA sequence: TGCGCCAGCAGCTTTGGACTTCACAATGAGCAGTTCTTC. This chain uses TRBV5-1 with TRBJ2-1; the D gene is possibly TRBD2 (5 bases). Germline V gives CDR1 SGHRS, CDR2 YFSETQ. Trimming shortened V by 2 bases and J by 5 bases, and 8 bases separated the two germline ends. The CDR3 loop spans 13 amino acids.

The genes are TRBV7-8 and TRBJ1-2; 8 nucleotides line up with TRBD1. This CDR3 has 16 residues. The germline V gene has CDR1 SGHVS and CDR2 FQNEAQ. Trimming cost V 5 bases and J 4 bases; bases outside gene matches: 12. In nucleotides, the CDR3 is TGTGCCAGCAGCGATATATCAGGGACAGGCCTCTATGGCTACACCTTC. It encodes CASSDISGTGLYGYTF.

J is TRBJ2-3 and V is TRBV5-6; D is ambiguous. This CDR3 spans 16 amino acids. V lost 4 bases and J lost 1, with 16 bases in between. The V gene's germline CDR1 is SGHDT and CDR2 YYEEEE. The CDR3 bases are TGTGCCAGCAGCCATTCGGGTACATATGGCACAGATACGCAGTATTTT. Protein sequence: CASSHSGTYGTDTQYF.

This chain connects TRBV7-8 to TRBJ2-1, with D hard to call. The V and J ends lost 5 bases and 5 bases respectively, with 4 bases between them. Germline V gene lookup returns CDR1 SGHVS and CDR2 FQNEAQ. There are 11 residues in the CDR3. CDR3 loop: CASSLNNEQFF. The DNA of the CDR3 is TGTGCCAGCAGCCTCAACAATGAGCAGTTCTTC.

On this clone itself: Distinct nucleotide sequences in the sample also encode this CDR3. The chain is built from TRBV3-1 (or the pseudogene TRBV3-2) and TRBJ2-1; maybe TRBD2 (5 bases). The CDR3 loop spans 13 amino acids. Looked up from germline, CDR1 is LGHDT and CDR2 is YNNKEL (reference sequence). With 4 bases removed from V and 4 bases from J, the gap between germline ends came to 8 bases. The CDR3 sequence is CASSLRGYNEQFF. The CDR3 region has the DNA TGTGCCAGCAGCCTCCGGGGATACAATGAGCAGTTCTTC.